This T cell receptor (beta chain) originates from a study of T cells in Graves' hyperthyroidism and ophthalmopathy. Looking at the study overall: Prior to any treatment, at the point of initial diagnosis, peripheral blood was collected.

The authors took PBMCs from roughly 10 ml fresh peripheral blood. Per the germline V gene, CDR1 is MDHEN and CDR2 is SYDVKM. V was trimmed by 3 bases and J by 5 bases, leaving 7 bases between them. The CDR3 runs to 12 residues. There were TCR beta CDR3 regions amplified from RNA transcripts. The HTBI primer set drove a first-round RT-PCR of the TCR CDR3. A single record per CDR3 protein comes from TCRdb applying MiXCR to the multiplex PCR reads. The sample includes some 400,000 distinct CDR3 sequences, roughly 13% of them seen just once. This clonotype was seen at least ten times. The sequence came from a man aged 25 to 40 with Graves' hyperthyroidism that later progressed to Graves' ophthalmopathy. Sequenced sample: blood. The rearrangement uses TRBV28 and TRBJ1-2; D is ambiguous. CDR3 nucleotides: TGTGCCAGCAGTTTGCGGGAGTATGGCTACACCTTC. Its translation is CASSLREYGYTF.